The sequence of this TCR beta chain was determined in a study of cytomegalovirus exposure and HLA in healthy donors. The PCR made use of 60 Vbeta and 13 Jbeta primers. The assay was immunoSEQ multiplex PCR, and TCRdb's table has in-frame clones only and misses some. The table records some 200,000 clones, about 80% of them present only once. With regard to this clone: Its antigen is as yet unknown.

Whole-study results and caveats: TCR beta V segments were, for the most part, productive about 87% or about 30% of the time in an earlier analysis.

Source material: PBMCs. The TCR sequence derives from a man aged 18 to 29 in good health and CMV-seronegative.

In DNA form, the CDR3 reads TGTGCCAGCAGCTCGAGTGCAACTAATGAAAAACTGTTTTTT. Its translation: CASSSSATNEKLFF. The chain combines TRBV7-8 with TRBJ1-4; D call uncertain. The CDR3 totals 14 residues. Between the trimmed V and J ends, which lost 4 bases and 0 bases, there was a span of 6 bases. Germline V gene sequence: CDR1 SGHVS, CDR2 FQNEAQ.